Described below is a single T cell receptor beta chain sequence and its context. Methods used by the authors: Amplification of reference gene primers provided the estimated nucleated cell counts. Sequenced by immunoSEQ multiplex PCR; TCRdb stores in-frame clones only, minus some. The V and J calls and clone size were taken over from that table, and D and trimming were inferred from the DNA. The repertoire holds approximately 210,000 clones, with about 91% as singletons. These data come from a study of blood T cell repertoires in COVID-19. Study context: Researchers got acute and convalescent COVID-19 samples from the United States, Italy and Spain. PBMCs, B-cell-depleted T cells, or T cells were the source of the cDNA or gDNA that made up the material.

This CDR3 region has 16 residues. Trimming removed 0 bases at V and 3 bases at J, with 11 bases between. Germline-derived CDR1 and CDR2 are SEHNR and FQNEAQ (reference sequence). The clonotype comes from a man between 18 and 29 years old with active or convalescent COVID-19. What was sequenced was peripheral blood. This chain joins TRBV7-9 and TRBJ2-2; tentative D call: TRBD1 (5 bases). CDR3 in amino acids: CASSLAFSRDTGELFF. The CDR3 nucleotides read TGTGCCAGCAGCTTAGCTTTCTCCAGGGACACCGGGGAGCTGTTTTTT. Supplemented by reference TRBV7-9 and TRBJ2-2, the full variable domain reads DTGVSQNPRHKITKRGQNVTFRCDPISEHNRLYWYRQTLGQGPEFLTYFQNEAQLEKSRLLSDRFSAERPKGSFSTLEIQRTEQGDSAMYLCASSLAFSRDTGELFFGEGSRLTVL.